This entry lists 15 T cell receptor beta chains sequenced from one sample in a study of cytomegalovirus exposure and HLA in healthy donors. Both 60 Vbeta primers and 13 Jbeta primers went into the PCR. The protocol was immunoSEQ multiplex PCR, while the TCRdb copy is restricted to in-frame clones and leaves out a portion. The profile covers under 110,000 clones, with less than 85% appearing a single time and 3% to 4.5% taken by the ten largest. The sequencing sample was made of PBMCs. The receptors stem from a man aged 55 to 69 in good health and CMV-seronegative.

The genes are TRBV6-5 and TRBJ1-1; TRBD1 is a possible D gene (5 bases). V was shortened by 5 bases and J by 1 base, with 11 bases between the two germline ends. This CDR3 spans 14 amino acids. The V gene's germline CDR1 is MNHEY and CDR2 SVGAGI. The CDR3 DNA sequence: TGTGCCAGCAGTCCACGCAGGGAGAACACTGAAGCTTTCTTT. Translating gives CASSPRRENTEAFF.

This clone occurred a few times. The chain is built from TRBV2 and TRBJ1-5; possibly TRBD1 for D (5 bases). The ends were cut back, 7 bases at V and 9 bases at J, with 19 bases in the middle. Germline assignment: CDR1 SNHLY and CDR2 FYNNEI. This CDR3 contains 14 residues. Here the CDR3 reads CASTPESGERPQHF. CDR3 coding DNA: TGTGCCAGCACCCCCGAGTCGGGGGAAAGGCCCCAGCATTTT.

The chain joins TRBV11-2 to TRBJ1-4, with 9 bases matching TRBD1. Germline V gives CDR1 SGHAT, CDR2 FQNNGV. The length of the CDR3 is 19 residues. The ends lost 1 base at V and 4 bases at J; junction bases unmatched: 13. The chain's CDR3 is CASSLVEVSRDRVNEKLFF. The CDR3 DNA follows: TGTGCCAGCAGCTTAGTGGAGGTTTCGAGGGACAGGGTTAATGAAAAACTGTTTTTT.

The rearrangement joins TRBV5-1 to TRBJ1-1, with 8 bases lining up with TRBD1. CDR3 length: 16 residues. The junction had 7 bases not matched to a gene; V was cut back by 3 bases and J by 0 bases. Per germline, CDR1 SGHRS and CDR2 YFSETQ. CDR3 coding DNA: TGCGCCAGCAGCTCGGAAGCAGGGGGCGTGAACACTGAAGCTTTCTTT. Amino acids: CASSSEAGGVNTEAFF.

The chain uses TRBV4-3 and TRBJ2-1; D possibly corresponds to TRBD2 (6 bases). CDR3 size: 18 residues. Germline values: CDR1 LGHNA, CDR2 YSLEER. Trimming pared 3 bases from V and 8 bases from J, leaving 26 bases between. The CDR3 nucleotides are TGCGCCAGCAGCCAGTCCGGGACGGTAAAAGGAAGGAGGGATGAGCAGTTCTTC. Amino acid sequence: CASSQSGTVKGRRDEQFF.

The V gene is TRBV6-4, the J gene TRBJ1-6; TRBD1 agrees at 7 bases. In germline, CDR1 is MRHNA, CDR2 SNTAGT. After removal of 6 bases from V and 7 bases from J, the junction contained 6 bases not matched to a gene. The CDR3 runs 14 residues. CDR3 protein: CASSVGQRNSPLHF. The CDR3 DNA follows: TGTGCCAGCAGCGTGGGACAGAGAAATTCACCCCTCCACTTT.

The J gene is TRBJ1-6, the V gene TRBV4-1; tentatively, D is TRBD1 (6 bases). In germline, CDR1 is MGHRA, CDR2 YSYEKL. This CDR3 contains 19 residues. V lost 0 bases and J 0 bases, leaving 15 bases between the germline ends. The CDR3 DNA sequence: TGCGCCAGCAGCCAAGATTATTCCCAGGGGAGCTCCTATAATTCACCCCTCCACTTT. It yields the protein CASSQDYSQGSSYNSPLHF.

This clone was seen a handful of times. Other DNA sequences of this sample code for an identical CDR3. V is TRBV7-9 and J is TRBJ2-7; D perhaps matches TRBD1 (5 bases). The CDR3 totals 14 residues. Germline assignment: CDR1 SEHNR and CDR2 FQNEAQ (reference sequence). Trimming removed 5 bases at V and 0 bases at J, with 11 bases between. CDR3 protein: CASSTRQSSYEQYF. The CDR3 bases are TGTGCCAGCAGCACCCGACAGAGCTCCTACGAGCAGTACTTC.

The chain uses TRBV15 and TRBJ2-2; 7 positions agree with TRBD1. Germline CDR1 LNHNV, CDR2 YYDKDF (reference sequence). V trimming: 0 bases; J trimming: 4 bases; junction bases outside the gene matches: 5. The CDR3 extends over 16 amino acids. For the CDR3, the DNA is TGTGCCACCAGCAGAGACGTGACAGGGTCCACCGGGGAGCTGTTTTTT. Protein sequence: CATSRDVTGSTGELFF. The whole variable domain, remainder taken from reference TRBV15 and TRBJ2-2, is DAMVIQNPRYQVTQFGKPVTLSCSQTLNHNVMYWYQQKSSQAPKLLFHYYDKDFNNEADTPDNFQSRRPNTSFCFLDIRSPGLGDTAMYLCATSRDVTGSTGELFFGEGSRLTVL.

In nucleotides, the CDR3 is TGTGCCAGCGTCGGGGGTAACTATGGCTACACCTTC. This codes for CASVGGNYGYTF. The V and J genes are TRBV6-6 and TRBJ1-2, with D possibly TRBD1 on 5 matching bases. V lost 8 bases, J lost 1 base, and 8 bases lay in between. This CDR3 region has 12 residues. CDR1 and CDR2 from the germline V gene are MNHNY and SVGAGI (reference sequence).

This chain links TRBV6-1 with TRBJ1-2; TRBD1 is a possible D gene (6 bases). The CDR3 is 13 residues long. Germline-derived CDR1 and CDR2 are MNHNS and SASEGT. V was cut by 2 bases and J by 8 bases, with 12 bases left in between. In nucleotides, the CDR3 is TGTGCCAGCAGTGAATGGGCAGGGGTAGGCTACACCTTC. Its translation is CASSEWAGVGYTF.

The chain joins TRBV4-1 to TRBJ1-1, with D perhaps TRBD1 (5 bases). Trimming cost V 0 bases and J 0 bases, with 17 bases left between them. CDR1 is MGHRA, CDR2 YSYEKL, per germline. The length of the CDR3 is 18 residues. For the CDR3, the DNA is TGCGCCAGCAGCCAAGACCAAACTAGCCGGGGCTTGAACACTGAAGCTTTCTTT. This encodes CASSQDQTSRGLNTEAFF.

The chain carries TRBV19 and TRBJ2-2; the D is unclear. CDR1 and CDR2 from the germline V gene are LNHDA and SQIVND (reference sequence). The CDR3 spans 14 residues. Between the trimmed V and J ends, which lost 7 bases and 1 base, there was a span of 10 bases. The CDR3, as DNA: TGTGCCAGTACGATGGCAGTGAACACCGGGGAGCTGTTTTTT. It yields the protein CASTMAVNTGELFF. The full variable domain, in which reference TRBV19 and TRBJ2-2 provide the parts outside the CDR3, is DGGITQSPKYLFRKEGQNVTLSCEQNLNHDAMYWYRQDPGQGLRLIYYSQIVNDFQKGDIAEGYSVSREKKESFPLTVTSAQKNPTAFYLCASTMAVNTGELFFGEGSRLTVL.

A few counts support this clone. The V call is TRBV11-2, the J call TRBJ1-1; D remains ambiguous. Trimming removed 4 bases at V and 5 bases at J, with 8 bases between. The CDR3 contains 12 residues. From germline, CDR1 is SGHAT and CDR2 FQNNGV. CDR3 coding DNA: TGTGCCAGCAGCTCTCTAGATACTGAAGCTTTCTTT. The encoded protein is CASSSLDTEAFF.

This clone was counted a few times. V usage is TRBV11-3 and J usage is TRBJ2-2, with TRBD1 matching over 11 bases. The CDR3 is 18 residues long. Germline CDR1 reads SGHNT; CDR2 reads YENEEA. V shed 0 bases, J shed 4 bases, and the junction held 7 bases outside the gene matches. The CDR3 region is CASSLDQPGQGGTGELFF. The CDR3 DNA reads as TGTGCCAGCAGCTTAGACCAACCGGGACAGGGGGGCACCGGGGAGCTGTTTTTT.